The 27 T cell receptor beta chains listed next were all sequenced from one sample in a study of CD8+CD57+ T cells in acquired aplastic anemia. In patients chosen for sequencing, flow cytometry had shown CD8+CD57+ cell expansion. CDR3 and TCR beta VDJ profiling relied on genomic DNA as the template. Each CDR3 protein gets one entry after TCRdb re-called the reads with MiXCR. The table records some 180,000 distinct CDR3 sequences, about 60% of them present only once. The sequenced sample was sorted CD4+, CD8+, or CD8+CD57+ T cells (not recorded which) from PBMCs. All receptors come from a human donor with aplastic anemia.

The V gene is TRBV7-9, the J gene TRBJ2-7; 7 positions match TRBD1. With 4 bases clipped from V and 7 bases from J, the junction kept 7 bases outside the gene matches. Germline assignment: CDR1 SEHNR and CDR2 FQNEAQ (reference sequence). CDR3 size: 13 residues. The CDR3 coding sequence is TGTGCCAGCAGCTCGACAGGGTCAGGGGAGCAGTACTTC. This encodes CASSSTGSGEQYF.

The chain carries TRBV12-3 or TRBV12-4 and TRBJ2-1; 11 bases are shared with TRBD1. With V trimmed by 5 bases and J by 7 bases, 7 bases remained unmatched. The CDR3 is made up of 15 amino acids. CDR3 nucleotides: TGTGCCAGCAGTCCGGGACAGGGGGAAATGAATGAGCAGTTCTTC. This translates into CASSPGQGEMNEQFF.

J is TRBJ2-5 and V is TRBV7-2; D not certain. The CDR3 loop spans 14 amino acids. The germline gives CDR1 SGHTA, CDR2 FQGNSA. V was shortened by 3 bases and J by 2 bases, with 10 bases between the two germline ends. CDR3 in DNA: TGTGCCAGCAGCTTCGGGCCGGTACAAGAGACCCAGTACTTC. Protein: CASSFGPVQETQYF.

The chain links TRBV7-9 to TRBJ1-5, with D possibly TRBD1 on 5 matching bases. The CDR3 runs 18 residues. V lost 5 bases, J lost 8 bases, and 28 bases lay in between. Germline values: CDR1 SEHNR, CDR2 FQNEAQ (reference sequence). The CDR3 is CASSRNAPLGVDTEPQHF. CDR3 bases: TGTGCCAGCAGCCGAAATGCTCCCTTAGGGGTGGATACGGAGCCCCAGCATTTT.

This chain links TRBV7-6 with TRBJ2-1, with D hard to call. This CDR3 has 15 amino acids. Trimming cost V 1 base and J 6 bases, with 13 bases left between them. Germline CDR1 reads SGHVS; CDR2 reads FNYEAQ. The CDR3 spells CASSLDPTERNEQFF. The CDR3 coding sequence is TGTGCCAGCAGCTTAGATCCCACAGAACGCAATGAGCAGTTCTTC.

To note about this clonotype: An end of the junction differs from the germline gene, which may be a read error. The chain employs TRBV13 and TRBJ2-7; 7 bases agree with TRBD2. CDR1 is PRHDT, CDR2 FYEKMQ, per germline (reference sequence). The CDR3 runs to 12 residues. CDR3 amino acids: CASSLGGYEQCF. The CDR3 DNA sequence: TGTGCCAGCAGCTTGGGAGGGTACGAGCAGTGCTTC.

CDR3 DNA sequence: TGTGCCAGCAGTCAAAGATTAGGGCTGAATGAAGCTTTCTTT. The encoded protein is CASSQRLGLNEAFF. J is TRBJ1-1 and V is TRBV6-6; D uncertain. Per the germline V gene, CDR1 is MNHNY and CDR2 is SVGAGI (reference sequence). V gave up 5 bases and J gave up 7 bases, with 17 bases separating them. This CDR3 has 14 amino acids.

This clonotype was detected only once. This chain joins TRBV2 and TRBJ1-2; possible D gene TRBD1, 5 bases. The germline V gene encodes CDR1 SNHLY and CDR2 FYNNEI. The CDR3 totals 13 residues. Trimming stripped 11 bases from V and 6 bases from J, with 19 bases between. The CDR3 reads CAAYPQDIHGYTF. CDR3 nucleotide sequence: TGTGCCGCCTACCCACAGGACATCCATGGCTACACCTTC.

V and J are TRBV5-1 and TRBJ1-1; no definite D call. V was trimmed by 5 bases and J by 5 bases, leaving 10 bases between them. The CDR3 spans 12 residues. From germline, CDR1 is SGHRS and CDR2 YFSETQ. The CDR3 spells CASRGGKTEAFF. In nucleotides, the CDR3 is TGCGCCAGCAGGGGTGGGAAGACTGAAGCTTTCTTT.

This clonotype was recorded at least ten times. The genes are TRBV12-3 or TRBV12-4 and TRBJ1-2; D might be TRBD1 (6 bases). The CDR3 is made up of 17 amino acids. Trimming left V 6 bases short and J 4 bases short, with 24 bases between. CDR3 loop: CASSYAKGGGAVYGYTF. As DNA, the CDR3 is TGTGCCAGCAGCTACGCCAAGGGGGGTGGGGCGGTCTATGGCTACACCTTC.

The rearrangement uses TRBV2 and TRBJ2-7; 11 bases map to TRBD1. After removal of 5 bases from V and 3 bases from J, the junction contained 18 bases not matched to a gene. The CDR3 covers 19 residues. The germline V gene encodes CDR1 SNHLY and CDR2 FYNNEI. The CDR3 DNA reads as TGTGCCAGCAGTCATCGCACCGGGACAGGGGGAAAAATCTTCTACGAGCAGTACTTC. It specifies CASSHRTGTGGKIFYEQYF.

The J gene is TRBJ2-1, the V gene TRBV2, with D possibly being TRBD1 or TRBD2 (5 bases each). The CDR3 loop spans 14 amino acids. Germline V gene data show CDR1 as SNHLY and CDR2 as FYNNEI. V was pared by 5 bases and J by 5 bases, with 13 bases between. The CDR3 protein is CASSSGPSDNEQFF. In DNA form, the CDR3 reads TGTGCCAGCAGTTCGGGACCTTCAGACAATGAGCAGTTCTTC.

CDR3 in DNA: TGCAGCGTTGAAAGGGGGCAGGAGACCCAGTACTTC. Translated, it gives CSVERGQETQYF. This sequence joins TRBV29-1 and TRBJ2-5; the match to TRBD1 covers 7 bases. The V gene's germline CDR1 is SQVTM and CDR2 ANQGSEA. CDR3 length: 12 residues. The V and J ends lost 2 bases and 5 bases, in that order; junction bases with no gene match: 2. Complete variable domain (other parts from reference TRBV29-1 and TRBJ2-5): SAVISQKPSRDICQRGTSLTIQCQVDSQVTMMFWYRQQPGQSLTLIATANQGSEATYESGFVIDKFPISRPNLTFSTLTVSNMSPEDSSIYLCSVERGQETQYFGPGTRLLVL.

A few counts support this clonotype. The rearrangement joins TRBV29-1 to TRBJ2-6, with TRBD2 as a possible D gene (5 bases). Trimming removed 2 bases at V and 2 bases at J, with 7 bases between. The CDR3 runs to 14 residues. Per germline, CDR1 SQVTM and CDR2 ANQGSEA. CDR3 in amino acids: CSVERGTGANVLTF. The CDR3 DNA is TGCAGCGTTGAAAGAGGGACTGGGGCCAACGTCCTGACTTTC.

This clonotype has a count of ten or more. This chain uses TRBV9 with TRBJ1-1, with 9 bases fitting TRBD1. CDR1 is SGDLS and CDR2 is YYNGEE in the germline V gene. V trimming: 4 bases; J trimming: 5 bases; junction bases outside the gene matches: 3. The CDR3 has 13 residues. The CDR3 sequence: CASSPGTGTEAFF. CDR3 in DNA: TGTGCCAGCAGCCCAGGGACAGGGACTGAAGCTTTCTTT.

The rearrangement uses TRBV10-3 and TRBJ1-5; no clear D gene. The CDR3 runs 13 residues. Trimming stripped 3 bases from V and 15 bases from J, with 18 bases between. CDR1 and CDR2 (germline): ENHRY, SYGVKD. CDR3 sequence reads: CAISDRTSLKPHF. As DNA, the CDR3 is TGTGCCATCAGTGACAGGACTTCACTTAAACCGCATTTT.

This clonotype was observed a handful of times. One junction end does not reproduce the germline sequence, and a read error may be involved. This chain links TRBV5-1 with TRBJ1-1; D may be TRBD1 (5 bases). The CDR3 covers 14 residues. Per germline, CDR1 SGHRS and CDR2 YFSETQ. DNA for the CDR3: TGTGCCAGCAGCCACCTCGGGGGAGGAACTGAAGCTTTCTTT. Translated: CASSHLGGGTEAFF.

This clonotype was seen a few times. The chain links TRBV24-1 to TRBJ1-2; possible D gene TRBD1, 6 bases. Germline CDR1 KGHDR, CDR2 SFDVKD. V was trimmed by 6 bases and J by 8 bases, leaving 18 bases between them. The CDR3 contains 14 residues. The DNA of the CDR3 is TGTGCCACCAGTCCAGAGGACAGAACAGCAGGCTACACCTTC. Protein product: CATSPEDRTAGYTF.

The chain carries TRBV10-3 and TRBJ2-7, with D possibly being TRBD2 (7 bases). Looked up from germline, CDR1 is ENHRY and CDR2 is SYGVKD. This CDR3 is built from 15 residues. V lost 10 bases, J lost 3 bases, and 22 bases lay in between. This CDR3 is CASSFRGANSYEQYF. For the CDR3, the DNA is TGTGCCAGCAGCTTCCGGGGGGCCAATAGCTACGAGCAGTACTTC.

CDR3 residues: CASSALDRANYGYTF. In DNA form, the CDR3 reads TGCGCCAGCAGTGCTCTTGACAGGGCCAACTATGGCTACACCTTC. The genes are TRBV10-1 and TRBJ1-2, with 7 bases identical to TRBD1. This CDR3 has 15 residues. V lost 4 bases, J lost 2 bases, and 7 bases stayed unmatched. Per the germline V gene, CDR1 is WNHNN and CDR2 is SYGVQD (reference sequence).

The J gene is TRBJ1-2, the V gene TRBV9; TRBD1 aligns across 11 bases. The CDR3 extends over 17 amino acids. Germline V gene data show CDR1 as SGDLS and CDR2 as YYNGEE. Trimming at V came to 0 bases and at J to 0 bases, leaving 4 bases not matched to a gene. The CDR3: CASSVVDRGLPNYGYTF. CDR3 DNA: TGTGCCAGCAGCGTAGTGGACAGGGGGCTTCCTAACTATGGCTACACCTTC.

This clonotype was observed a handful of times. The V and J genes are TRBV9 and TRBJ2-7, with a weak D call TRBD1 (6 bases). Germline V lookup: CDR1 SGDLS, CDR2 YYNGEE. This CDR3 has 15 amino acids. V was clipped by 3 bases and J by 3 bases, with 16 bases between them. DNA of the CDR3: TGTGCCAGCAGCGAGGGGACAAATATAATCTACGAGCAGTACTTC. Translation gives CASSEGTNIIYEQYF.

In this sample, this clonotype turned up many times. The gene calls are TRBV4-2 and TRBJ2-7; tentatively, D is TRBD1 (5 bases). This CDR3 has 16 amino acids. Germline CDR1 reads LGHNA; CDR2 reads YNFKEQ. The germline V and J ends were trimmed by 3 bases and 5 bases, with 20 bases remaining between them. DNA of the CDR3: TGTGCCAGCAGCCAGCGAACAGGTGTTTCTAAGGACGAGCAGTACTTC. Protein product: CASSQRTGVSKDEQYF.

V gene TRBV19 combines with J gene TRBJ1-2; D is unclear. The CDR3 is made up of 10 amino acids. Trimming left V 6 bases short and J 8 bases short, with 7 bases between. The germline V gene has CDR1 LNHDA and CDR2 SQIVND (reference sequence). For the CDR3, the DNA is TGTGCCAGTAGGGCGGAGGGCTACACCTTC. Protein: CASRAEGYTF.

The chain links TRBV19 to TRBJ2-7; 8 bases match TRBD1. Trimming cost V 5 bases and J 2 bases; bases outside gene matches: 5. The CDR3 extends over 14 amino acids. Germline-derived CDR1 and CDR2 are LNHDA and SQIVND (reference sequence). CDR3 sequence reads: CASSPRQGTYEQYF. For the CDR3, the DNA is TGTGCCAGTAGTCCTCGACAGGGGACCTACGAGCAGTACTTC.

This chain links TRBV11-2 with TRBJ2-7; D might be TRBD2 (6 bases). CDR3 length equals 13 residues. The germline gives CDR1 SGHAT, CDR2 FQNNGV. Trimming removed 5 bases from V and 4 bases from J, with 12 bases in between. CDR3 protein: CASSPGGIYEQYF. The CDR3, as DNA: TGTGCCAGCAGCCCCGGCGGGATTTACGAGCAGTACTTC.

The CDR3 protein is CSASNPGSSYNEQFF. In DNA, the CDR3 is TGCAGTGCTTCTAACCCAGGGAGCTCCTACAATGAGCAGTTCTTC. This chain links TRBV20-1 with TRBJ2-1; D assignment may be TRBD1 or TRBD2 (5 bases each). The V gene lost 5 bases and the J gene lost 0 bases, with 14 bases spanning the gap. Germline V gene lookup returns CDR1 DFQATT and CDR2 SNEGSKA (reference sequence). The CDR3 runs to 15 residues.